These 16 T cell receptor beta chains were all obtained from the same sample, sequenced in a study of Ad26.COV2.S vaccination and SARS-CoV-2 variants. This table comes from immunoSEQ multiplex PCR, and its TCRdb copy is limited to in-frame clones, with some not included. The top ten hold less than 6% of the sample, which has approximately 140,000 clones, 70% to 90% seen once. The sample in question was peripheral blood, obtained after recovery from COVID-19. Receptors originate from a human donor who had recovered from COVID-19.

V usage is TRBV6-5 and J usage is TRBJ2-5, with D unresolved. CDR1 is MNHEY and CDR2 is SVGAGI in the germline V gene. This CDR3 comprises 13 residues. V was pared by 2 bases and J by 5 bases, with 9 bases between. CDR3 in DNA: TGTGCCAGCAGTTACGAGGATAGGGAGACCCAGTACTTC. Its protein is CASSYEDRETQYF.

The chain carries TRBV6-1 and TRBJ2-2; no reliable D call. The CDR3 contains 16 residues. CDR1 is MNHNS, CDR2 SASEGT, per germline. Trimming took off 1 base at V and 6 bases at J, with 15 bases between the two ends. The CDR3 sequence: CASSEVAPGISGELFF. As DNA, the CDR3 is TGTGCCAGCAGTGAAGTGGCCCCTGGGATATCCGGGGAGCTGTTTTTT.

The chain employs TRBV27 and TRBJ2-1; perhaps TRBD2 as D (5 bases). This CDR3 is 16 amino acids long. CDR1 and CDR2 (germline): MNHEY, SMNVEV (reference sequence). The V end lost 2 bases, the J end lost 6 bases, and 17 bases lay between the germline ends. CDR3 in amino acids: CASSLLGSAAFNEQFF. DNA of the CDR3: TGTGCCAGCAGTTTACTGGGTAGCGCCGCCTTCAATGAGCAGTTCTTC.

The J gene is TRBJ2-7, the V gene TRBV7-9; 12 bases are a match to TRBD2. The ends lost 6 bases at V and 2 bases at J; junction bases unmatched: 8. This CDR3 has 16 amino acids. CDR1 is SEHNR, CDR2 FQNEAQ, per germline (reference sequence). The CDR3: CASRTQTSGGAYEQYF. In DNA, the CDR3 is TGTGCCAGCAGGACCCAGACTAGCGGGGGTGCCTACGAGCAGTACTTC.

The chain employs TRBV27 and TRBJ2-5, with D possibly being TRBD2 (6 bases). V lost 0 bases to trimming and J lost 9 bases, with 17 bases between them. Germline loops: CDR1 MNHEY, CDR2 SMNVEV (reference sequence). The CDR3 runs 15 residues. The CDR3: CASSLSVDGPGAQYF. CDR3 in DNA: TGTGCCAGCAGTTTATCAGTTGACGGACCGGGGGCCCAGTACTTC.

V gene TRBV2 combines with J gene TRBJ1-4; D possibly corresponds to TRBD1 (5 bases). The CDR3 runs 16 residues. Trimming cost V 1 base and J 0 bases, with 9 bases left between them. The V gene's germline CDR1 is SNHLY and CDR2 FYNNEI. DNA of the CDR3: TGTGCCAGCAGTGAAGTTCAGGGACCAACTAATGAAAAACTGTTTTTT. Protein product: CASSEVQGPTNEKLFF.

This clone was counted once. The gene calls are TRBV6-2 or TRBV6-3 and TRBJ2-3, with D maybe TRBD2 (5 bases). CDR1 and CDR2 (germline): MNHEY, SVGEGT. V was pared by 0 bases and J by 1 base, with 11 bases between. This CDR3 is 16 amino acids long. This CDR3 is CASSYSSGSRTDTQYF. CDR3 DNA sequence: TGTGCCAGCAGTTACTCGAGCGGCAGCCGCACAGATACGCAGTATTTT.

The chain has TRBV6-2 or TRBV6-3 and TRBJ2-2; perhaps D is TRBD1 or TRBD2 (5 bases each). The germline gives CDR1 MNHEY, CDR2 SVGEGT. The CDR3 totals 12 residues. The ends were cut back, 4 bases at V and 5 bases at J, with 5 bases in the middle. This chain's CDR3 is CASSWGTGELFF. In DNA, the CDR3 is TGTGCCAGCAGTTGGGGGACCGGGGAGCTGTTTTTT.

The V call is TRBV11-2, the J call TRBJ1-1; a possible D gene is TRBD1 (5 bases). The CDR3 contains 14 residues. Germline V gene lookup returns CDR1 SGHAT and CDR2 FQNNGV. With 0 bases removed from V and 1 base from J, the gap between germline ends came to 6 bases. The DNA of the CDR3 is TGTGCCAGCAGCTTAGATGGGGCGAACACTGAAGCTTTCTTT. Its translation: CASSLDGANTEAFF. Looking up the rest from reference TRBV11-2 and TRBJ1-1 gives the full variable domain: EAGVAQSPRYKIIEKRQSVAFWCNPISGHATLYWYQQILGQGPKLLIQFQNNGVVDDSQLPKDRFSAERLKGVDSTLKIQPAKLEDSAVYLCASSLDGANTEAFFGQGTRLTVV.

This rearrangement joins TRBV29-1 to TRBJ2-1; no firm D call. The V gene's germline CDR1 is SQVTM and CDR2 ANQGSEA. CDR3 length equals 13 residues. Deletions cut 1 base from V and 6 bases from J, with 10 bases between. The CDR3 DNA follows: TGCAGCGTTGAAGGGGGAACTCGCAATGAGCAGTTCTTC. Translating it yields CSVEGGTRNEQFF.

The rearrangement links TRBV7-8 to TRBJ1-6; D remains unclear. With 3 bases removed from V and 10 bases from J, the gap between germline ends came to 13 bases. The CDR3 consists of 14 residues. From germline, CDR1 is SGHVS and CDR2 FQNEAQ. The CDR3 here is CASSFVGKTSPLHF. CDR3 nucleotide sequence: TGTGCCAGCAGCTTTGTGGGGAAGACGTCACCCCTCCACTTT.

The chain recombines TRBV4-1 with TRBJ1-6; D possibly corresponds to TRBD1 (5 bases). V lost 0 bases, J lost 10 bases, and 13 bases lay in between. This CDR3 region has 15 residues. CDR1 is MGHRA, CDR2 YSYEKL, per germline. The CDR3 nucleotides are TGCGCCAGCAGCCAAGAAAGGCAGGGTCGGTCACCCCTCCACTTT. Translation: CASSQERQGRSPLHF.

The chain employs TRBV9 and TRBJ2-5; 7 bases map to TRBD1. V dropped 6 bases and J dropped 4; count of bases not matched to a gene: 12. In germline, CDR1 is SGDLS, CDR2 YYNGEE. The CDR3 sequence is 15 residues long. The CDR3 DNA reads TGTGCCAGCAACCTAGGGGGCGCGGGTGGAGAGACCCAGTACTTC. The encoded protein is CASNLGGAGGETQYF.

This chain joins TRBV7-9 and TRBJ1-6; D not resolved. This CDR3 is built from 12 residues. Trimming removed 3 bases from V and 9 bases from J, with 6 bases in between. The germline CDR1 and CDR2 sequences are SEHNR and FQNEAQ (reference sequence). CDR3 DNA: TGTGCCAGCAGCTTTACGGGTTCACCCCTCCACTTT. Protein product: CASSFTGSPLHF.

The chain has TRBV6-6 and TRBJ2-7, with 8 bases identical to TRBD1. Trimming cost V 6 bases and J 3 bases; bases outside gene matches: 1. The CDR3 is made up of 12 amino acids. CDR1 is MNHNY, CDR2 SVGAGI, per germline (reference sequence). The DNA for the CDR3 is TGTGCCAGCAGGGACAGGGTCTACGAGCAGTACTTC. Translation gives CASRDRVYEQYF.

A single count supports this clone. V is TRBV4-1 and J is TRBJ1-6; TRBD1 is a possible D gene (6 bases). This CDR3 is 14 amino acids long. Germline CDR1 and CDR2: MGHRA and YSYEKL. V dropped 3 bases and J dropped 6 bases, with 9 bases sitting between them. The CDR3 nucleotides are TGCGCCAGCAGCCAGGGACACCTTAATTCACCCCTCCACTTT. This codes for CASSQGHLNSPLHF.